This TCR beta chain was sequenced for a study of PD-1 blockade in classical Hodgkin lymphoma. General study results and limits: Nivolumab starters within 1 year of ASCT were excluded. Newly diagnosed patients had baseline TCR diversity that was reportedly lower than that of healthy donors. Why the repertoires differ is still unclear, perhaps disease activity or prior therapy.

CDR3 length equals 14 residues. The V gene end was trimmed by 8 bases and the J gene end by 6 bases; junction bases not matched to a gene: 10. Germline V gene lookup returns CDR1 SGHTA and CDR2 FQGNSA. Assay: immunoSEQ multiplex PCR; the TCRdb copy retains only in-frame clones and omits some. Among about 39,000 clones listed, about three quarters were seen once. Turning to this clone: What it binds is unknown.

Time point meaning: cycle 4 day 1 (C4D1), after five to seven weeks of nivolumab. Relapses following autologous stem cell transplantation were seen in all patients, with brentuximab vedotin exposure varying. Patients showed best responses of complete response, partial response or progressive disease. Sequencing was performed on peripheral blood mononuclear cells (PBMCs), taken before the fourth cycle of nivolumab. The TCR sequence derives from a human donor with classical Hodgkin lymphoma. The chain couples TRBV7-2 to TRBJ2-3, with TRBD2 matching 8 bases. CDR3 in DNA: TGTGCCAGCGGCCCGGGACTAGTAATGGATACGCAGTATTTT. Amino acid sequence: CASGPGLVMDTQYF. The whole variable domain, filled in from reference TRBV7-2 and TRBJ2-3, reads GAGVSQSPSNKVTEKGKDVELRCDPISGHTALYWYRQSLGQGLEFLIYFQGNSAPDKSGLPSDRFSAERTGGSVSTLTIQRTQQEDSAVYLCASGPGLVMDTQYFGPGTRLTVL.